This paragraph covers one T cell receptor beta chain sequence. Trimming took off 0 bases at V and 3 bases at J, with 9 bases between the two ends. Per the germline V gene, CDR1 is SQVTM and CDR2 is ANQGSEA. The CDR3 spans 13 residues. This sample was taken from a study of T cell responses to AZD1222 COVID-19 vaccine. Study summary: Second doses were pooled across both intervals (about 4 or about 12 weeks).

Sequencing used immunoSEQ multiplex PCR; TCRdb keeps in-frame clones, though not all of them. This table has nearly 80,000 clones, 80% appearing once. The chain recombines TRBV29-1 with TRBJ2-7; D not resolved. Here the sequenced sample was peripheral blood, taken on day 0 of AZD1222 vaccination. The TCR sequence derives from an adult in good health. DNA of the CDR3: TGCAGCGTTGAAGATCCTCAGGACTACGAGCAGTACTTC. It codes for CSVEDPQDYEQYF.